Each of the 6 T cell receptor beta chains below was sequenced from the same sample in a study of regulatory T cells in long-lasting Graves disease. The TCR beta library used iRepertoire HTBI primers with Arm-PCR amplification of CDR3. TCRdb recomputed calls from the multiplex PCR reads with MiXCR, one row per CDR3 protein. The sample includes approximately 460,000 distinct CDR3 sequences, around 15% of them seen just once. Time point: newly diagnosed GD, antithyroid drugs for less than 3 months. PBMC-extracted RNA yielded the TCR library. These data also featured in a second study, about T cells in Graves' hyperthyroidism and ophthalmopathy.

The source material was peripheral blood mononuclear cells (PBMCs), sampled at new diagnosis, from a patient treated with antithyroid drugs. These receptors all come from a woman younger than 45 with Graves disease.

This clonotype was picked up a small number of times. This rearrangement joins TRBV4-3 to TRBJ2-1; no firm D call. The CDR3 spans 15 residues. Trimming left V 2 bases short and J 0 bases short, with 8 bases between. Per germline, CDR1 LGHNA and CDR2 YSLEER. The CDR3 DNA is TGCGCCAGCAGCCAACTAAAAGGCTCCTACAATGAGCAGTTCTTC. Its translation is CASSQLKGSYNEQFF.

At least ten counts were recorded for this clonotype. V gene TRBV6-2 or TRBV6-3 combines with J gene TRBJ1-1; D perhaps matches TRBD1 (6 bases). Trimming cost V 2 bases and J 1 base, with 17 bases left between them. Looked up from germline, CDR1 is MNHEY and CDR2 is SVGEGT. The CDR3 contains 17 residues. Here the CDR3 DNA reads TGTGCCAGCAGTTACCCTCGCCTTGGACAGAAGAACACTGAAGCTTTCTTT. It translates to CASSYPRLGQKNTEAFF.

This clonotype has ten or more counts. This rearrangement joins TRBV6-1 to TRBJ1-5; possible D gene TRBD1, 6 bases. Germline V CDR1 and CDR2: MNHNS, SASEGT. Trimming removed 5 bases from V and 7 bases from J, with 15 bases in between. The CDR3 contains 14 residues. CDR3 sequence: CASSQNRVEQPQHF. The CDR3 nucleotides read TGTGCCAGCAGTCAAAACAGGGTTGAGCAGCCCCAGCATTTT.

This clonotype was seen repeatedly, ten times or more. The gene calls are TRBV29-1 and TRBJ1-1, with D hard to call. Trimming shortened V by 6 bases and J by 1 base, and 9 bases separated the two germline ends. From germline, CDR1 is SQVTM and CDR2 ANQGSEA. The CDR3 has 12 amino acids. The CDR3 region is CSVMHRNTEAFF. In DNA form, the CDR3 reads TGCAGCGTAATGCACCGGAACACTGAAGCTTTCTTT.

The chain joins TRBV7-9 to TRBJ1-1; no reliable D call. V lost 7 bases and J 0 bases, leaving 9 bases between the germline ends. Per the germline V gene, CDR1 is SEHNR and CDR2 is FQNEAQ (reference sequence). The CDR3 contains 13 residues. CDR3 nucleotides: TGTGCCAGCAACTCCTTGTTGAACACTGAAGCTTTCTTT. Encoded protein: CASNSLLNTEAFF.

The CDR3 sequence: CASSPAGGRGPYNEQFF. CDR3 coding DNA: TGTGCCAGTAGTCCGGCGGGAGGTCGGGGACCCTACAATGAGCAGTTCTTC. This chain uses TRBV19 with TRBJ2-1; 8 bases agree with TRBD2. Trimming took 5 bases from V and 2 from J; bases not matched to a gene: 11. Germline CDR1 reads LNHDA; CDR2 reads SQIVND (reference sequence). CDR3 length equals 17 residues.